This T cell receptor (beta chain) is drawn from a study of blood T cells in healthy people across ages. In the study overall: Using template switching, researchers captured about one barcoded beta molecule for each two T cells.

The CDR3 contains 14 residues. Germline V lookup: CDR1 ENHRY, CDR2 SYGVKD. V lost 6 bases and J lost 5; bases outside the gene matches: 4. Sample-barcoded 5' priming and a J-beta primer mix drove a second PCR of roughly 6 to 12 cycles. In TCRdb, the 5' RACE reads were re-called with MiXCR into one record per CDR3 protein. The table includes 550,000 to 750,000 distinct CDR3 sequences, under 25% detected once. V usage is TRBV10-3 and J usage is TRBJ2-3; TRBD2 matches at 11 bases. Sequenced: blood. The sequence derives from a man in his 70s in good health. This CDR3 is CAISASGRLDTQYF. The CDR3 DNA reads TGTGCCATCAGCGCTAGCGGGAGGTTAGATACGCAGTATTTT.